This TCR beta chain was profiled in a study of siplizumab effects on memory and regulatory T cells. Findings and caveats of the study: No more than a minor fraction of alloreactive clones could be traced back to unstimulated subsets. The study found naive T cells seemingly more diverse than memory cells and seemingly major alloresponse contributors. Under siplizumab, an average roughly 63% of mappable alloreactive CD4+ clones were Treg-derived, compared with approximately 27% in controls. Phenotypic classification as naive or memory proved unattainable for roughly 75-96% of proliferating CD4+ or CD8+ clones.

TCRdb's table, derived via immunoSEQ multiplex PCR, lists solely in-frame clones and lacks some. The data contain about 82,000 clones, roughly 90% of them seen just once; the ten biggest clones take up less than 2%. The ends lost 3 bases at V and 4 bases at J; junction bases unmatched: 7. The CDR3 runs to 15 residues. From germline, CDR1 is SGHRS and CDR2 YFSETQ. This clone has only a few counts. The target antigen is unknown. V and J are TRBV5-1 and TRBJ2-5, with TRBD2 matching over 9 bases. The clonotype comes from a human donor in good health. The sequenced sample was Tregs sorted from blood. CDR3 DNA sequence: TGCGCCAGCAGCTATATTAGCGGGGGTGCAGAGACCCAGTACTTC. This encodes CASSYISGGAETQYF.